Below are 15 T cell receptor beta chains sequenced from a single sample in a study of post-analysis software for immune sequencing data. Study findings and constraints: Comparison of patients with controls showed about 5 TRBV segments more frequent in patients, TRBV5-6, TRBV5-1 and TRBV20-1 among them.

Their antigens are not known. Unique-molecular-identifier-tagged TCR beta cDNA libraries were used. TCRdb used MiXCR to reprocess the PCR reads, holding one entry per CDR3 protein. The table includes roughly 600,000 distinct CDR3 sequences, around 44% detected once. Sequenced material: blood. Receptors were obtained from a girl aged 5 to 17 with multiple sclerosis.

In nucleotides, the CDR3 is TGTGCCAGCAGCCTTGGCCGATTATACGAGCAGTACTTC. This encodes CASSLGRLYEQYF. J is TRBJ2-7 and V is TRBV7-8; the D is unclear. In germline, CDR1 is SGHVS, CDR2 FQNEAQ. The CDR3 is made up of 13 amino acids. Trimming pared 5 bases from V and 4 bases from J, leaving 12 bases between.

The CDR3 is CASSLLVTSGDTDTQYF. The CDR3 DNA follows: TGTGCCAGCAGTCTCCTGGTGACTAGCGGGGACACAGATACGCAGTATTTT. This sequence joins TRBV27 and TRBJ2-3; TRBD2 agrees at 11 bases. V was clipped by 5 bases and J by 2 bases; unmatched bases: 9. From germline, CDR1 is MNHEY and CDR2 SMNVEV (reference sequence). The CDR3 extends over 17 amino acids.

CDR3: CASSLVGWRTGVNTEAFF. As DNA, the CDR3 is TGTGCCAGCAGCTTGGTAGGATGGAGGACAGGGGTGAACACTGAAGCTTTCTTT. The V gene is TRBV5-5, the J gene TRBJ1-1; 9 bases map to TRBD1. The germline V gene encodes CDR1 SGHKS and CDR2 YYEKEE (reference sequence). The CDR3 is made up of 18 amino acids. V shed 0 bases, J shed 0 bases, and the junction held 9 bases outside the gene matches.

The rearrangement joins TRBV7-6 to TRBJ2-1; tentative D call: TRBD2 (6 bases). CDR3 length: 12 residues. Per germline, CDR1 SGHVS and CDR2 FNYEAQ. V was clipped by 3 bases and J by 8 bases, with 8 bases between them. The CDR3 DNA reads as TGTGCCAGCAGCTTCACGGGGGATGAGCAGTTCTTC. Amino acids: CASSFTGDEQFF. The entire variable domain, with the rest obtained from reference TRBV7-6 and TRBJ2-1, is as follows: GAGVSQSPRYKVTKRGQDVALRCDPISGHVSLYWYRQALGQGPEFLTYFNYEAQQDKSGLPNDRFSAERPEGSISTLTIQRTEQRDSAMYRCASSFTGDEQFFGPGTRLTVL.

The chain employs TRBV5-1 and TRBJ1-6; D ambiguous. The CDR3 extends over 15 amino acids. Per the germline V gene, CDR1 is SGHRS and CDR2 is YFSETQ. Trimming removed 3 bases at V and 0 bases at J, with 7 bases between. As DNA, the CDR3 is TGCGCCAGCAGCTCAACACGCTCCTATAATTCACCCCTCCACTTT. Translating it yields CASSSTRSYNSPLHF.

V usage is TRBV7-2 and J usage is TRBJ2-1; the D gene is possibly TRBD2 (6 bases). The germline gives CDR1 SGHTA, CDR2 FQGNSA. The CDR3 covers 14 residues. V lost 3 bases and J lost 7, with 13 bases in between. The CDR3 region has the DNA TGTGCCAGCAGCTTCCAGCGGGTCAATAATGAGCAGTTCTTC. It yields the protein CASSFQRVNNEQFF.

The chain has TRBV29-1 and TRBJ1-1; no firm D call. Germline lookup yields CDR1 SQVTM and CDR2 ANQGSEA. V gave up 8 bases and J gave up 6 bases, with 13 bases separating them. This CDR3 comprises 11 residues. The CDR3 nucleotides read TGCAGCTCCCCCGCCGGGGCTGAAGCTTTCTTT. Its translation: CSSPAGAEAFF.

The chain couples TRBV12-3 or TRBV12-4 to TRBJ2-3; tentatively, D is TRBD2 (5 bases). The CDR3 is 12 amino acids. V was shortened by 6 bases and J by 9 bases, with 13 bases between the two germline ends. CDR3 DNA: TGTGCCAGCAGCCCGACCCCGGGGACGCAGTATTTT. The encoded protein is CASSPTPGTQYF.

This chain links TRBV7-8 with TRBJ2-5; 11 nucleotides align to TRBD2. CDR1 is SGHVS, CDR2 FQNEAQ, per germline. V was pared by 1 base and J by 2 bases, with 3 bases of the junction left unmatched. CDR3 length equals 16 residues. The CDR3 DNA reads TGTGCCAGCAGCTTAGAGGGACTAGCGGCTCAAGAGACCCAGTACTTC. It yields the protein CASSLEGLAAQETQYF.

A few counts support this clonotype. The CDR3 DNA reads TGCAGCGGGGACAGGGATGCAAATACGCAGTATTTT. This gives the protein CSGDRDANTQYF. The chain recombines TRBV29-1 with TRBJ2-3; 9 bases are a match to TRBD1. J lost 7 bases, V lost 7 bases, and 6 bases had no gene match. Per the germline V gene, CDR1 is SQVTM and CDR2 is ANQGSEA. This CDR3 has 12 residues.

The table lists this clonotype with a few counts. V usage is TRBV3-1 and J usage is TRBJ2-7; D call uncertain. Trimming left V 6 bases short and J 3 bases short, with 21 bases between. This CDR3 region has 16 residues. The germline CDR1 and CDR2 sequences are LGHDT and YNNKEL (reference sequence). CDR3 sequence: CASSRRQAEVLYEQYF. As DNA, the CDR3 is TGTGCCAGCAGTCGCCGGCAGGCCGAAGTCCTCTACGAGCAGTACTTC.

The chain links TRBV5-5 to TRBJ2-1; TRBD2 matches at 9 bases. The V gene's germline CDR1 is SGHKS and CDR2 YYEKEE (reference sequence). The CDR3 has 16 amino acids. The V and J ends lost 4 bases and 2 bases, in that order; junction bases with no gene match: 7. The CDR3 here is CASSGDSGSPYNEQFF. The CDR3, as DNA: TGTGCCAGCAGCGGAGATAGCGGGAGTCCCTACAATGAGCAGTTCTTC.

The chain couples TRBV7-9 to TRBJ2-5, with D possibly called TRBD1 or TRBD2 (5 bases each). This CDR3 contains 14 residues. Looked up from germline, CDR1 is SEHNR and CDR2 is FQNEAQ (reference sequence). Trimming stripped 5 bases from V and 1 base from J, with 11 bases between. CDR3 sequence: CASSRWDLQETQYF. The CDR3 DNA reads TGTGCCAGCAGCCGTTGGGACCTCCAAGAGACCCAGTACTTC.

This clonotype was counted between two and nine times. The chain links TRBV5-1 to TRBJ1-2, with D possibly being TRBD1 (5 bases). The CDR3 is 15 residues long. V was cut by 0 bases and J by 6 bases, with 15 bases left in between. Per germline, CDR1 SGHRS and CDR2 YFSETQ. CDR3 residues: CASSLAGAEGHGYTF. DNA of the CDR3: TGCGCCAGCAGCTTGGCCGGGGCAGAAGGTCATGGCTACACCTTC.

The rearrangement joins TRBV12-3 or TRBV12-4 to TRBJ2-3, with 8 bases fitting TRBD2. CDR3 length equals 16 residues. V shed 0 bases, J shed 2 bases, and the junction held 4 bases outside the gene matches. CDR3 coding DNA: TGTGCCAGCAGTTTAGCCAGCGGACTAGCCACAGATACGCAGTATTTT. It encodes CASSLASGLATDTQYF.